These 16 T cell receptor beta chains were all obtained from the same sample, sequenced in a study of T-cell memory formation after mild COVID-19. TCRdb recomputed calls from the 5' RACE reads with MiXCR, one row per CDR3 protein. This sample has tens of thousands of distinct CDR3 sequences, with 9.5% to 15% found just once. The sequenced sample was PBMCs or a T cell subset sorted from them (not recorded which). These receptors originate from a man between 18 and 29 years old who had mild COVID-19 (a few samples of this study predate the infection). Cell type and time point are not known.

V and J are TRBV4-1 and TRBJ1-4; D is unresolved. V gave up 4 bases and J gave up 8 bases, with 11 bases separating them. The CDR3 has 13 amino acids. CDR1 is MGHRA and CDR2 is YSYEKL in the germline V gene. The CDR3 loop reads CASSLVGGEKLFF. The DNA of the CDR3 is TGCGCCAGCAGCCTGGTGGGAGGAGAAAAACTGTTTTTT.

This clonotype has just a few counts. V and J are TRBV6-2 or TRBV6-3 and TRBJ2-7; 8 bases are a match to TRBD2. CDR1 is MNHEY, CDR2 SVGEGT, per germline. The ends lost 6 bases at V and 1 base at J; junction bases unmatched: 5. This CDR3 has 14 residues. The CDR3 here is CASSRTSRSYEQYV. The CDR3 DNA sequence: TGTGCCAGCAGCCGGACTAGCAGATCCTACGAGCAGTACGTC.

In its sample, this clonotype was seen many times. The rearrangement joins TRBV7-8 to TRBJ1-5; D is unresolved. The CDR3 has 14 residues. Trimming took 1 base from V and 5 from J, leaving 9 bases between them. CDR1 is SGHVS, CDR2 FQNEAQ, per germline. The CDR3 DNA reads TGTGCCAGCAGCTTAGAGGGAGGGTATCAGCCCCAGCATTTT. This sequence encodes CASSLEGGYQPQHF.

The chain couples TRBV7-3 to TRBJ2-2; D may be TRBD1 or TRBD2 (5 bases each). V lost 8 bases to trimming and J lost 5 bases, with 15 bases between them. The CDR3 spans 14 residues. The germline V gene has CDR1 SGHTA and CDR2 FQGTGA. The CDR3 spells CASSSGPKTGELFF. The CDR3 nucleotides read TGTGCCAGCTCTTCGGGACCAAAAACCGGGGAGCTGTTTTTT.

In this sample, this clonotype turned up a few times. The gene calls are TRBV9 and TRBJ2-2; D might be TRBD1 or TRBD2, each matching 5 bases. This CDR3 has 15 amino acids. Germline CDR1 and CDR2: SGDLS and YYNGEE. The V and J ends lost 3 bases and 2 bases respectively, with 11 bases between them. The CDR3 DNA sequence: TGTGCCAGCAGCGCTGGGACGGGTAACACCGGGGAGCTGTTTTTT. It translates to CASSAGTGNTGELFF.

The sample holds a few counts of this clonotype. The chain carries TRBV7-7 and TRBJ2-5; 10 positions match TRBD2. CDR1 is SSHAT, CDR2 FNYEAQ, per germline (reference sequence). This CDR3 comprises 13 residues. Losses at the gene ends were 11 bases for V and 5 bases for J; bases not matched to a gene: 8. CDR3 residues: CALGSTSGETQYF. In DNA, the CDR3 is TGTGCCCTCGGATCGACTAGCGGGGAGACCCAGTACTTC.

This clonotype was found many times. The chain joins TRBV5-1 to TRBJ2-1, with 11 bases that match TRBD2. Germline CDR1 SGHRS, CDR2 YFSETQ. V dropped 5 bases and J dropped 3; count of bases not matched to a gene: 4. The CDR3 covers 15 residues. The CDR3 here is CASRHSGGDYNEQFF. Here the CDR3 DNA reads TGCGCCAGCAGGCATAGCGGGGGGGACTACAATGAGCAGTTCTTC.

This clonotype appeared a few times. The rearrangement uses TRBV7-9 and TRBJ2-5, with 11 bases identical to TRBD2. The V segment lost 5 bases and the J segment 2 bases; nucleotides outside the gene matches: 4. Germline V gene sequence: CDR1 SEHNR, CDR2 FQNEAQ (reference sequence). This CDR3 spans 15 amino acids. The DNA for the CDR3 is TGTGCCAGCAGCGTGGGACTAGCGGATCAAGAGACCCAGTACTTC. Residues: CASSVGLADQETQYF.

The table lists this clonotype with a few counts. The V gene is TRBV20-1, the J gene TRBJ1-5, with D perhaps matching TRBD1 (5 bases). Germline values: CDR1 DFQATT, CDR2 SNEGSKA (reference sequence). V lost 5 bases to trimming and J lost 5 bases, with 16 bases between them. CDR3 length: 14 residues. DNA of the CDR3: TGCAGTGCTGCTCCGTTTCTGGGGGATCAGCCCCAGCATTTT. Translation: CSAAPFLGDQPQHF.

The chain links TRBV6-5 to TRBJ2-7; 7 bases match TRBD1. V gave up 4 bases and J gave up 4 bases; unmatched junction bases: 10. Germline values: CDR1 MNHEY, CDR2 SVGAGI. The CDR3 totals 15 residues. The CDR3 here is CASSFSGAGGYEQYV. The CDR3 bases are TGTGCCAGCAGTTTTTCCGGGGCAGGGGGTTACGAGCAGTACGTC.

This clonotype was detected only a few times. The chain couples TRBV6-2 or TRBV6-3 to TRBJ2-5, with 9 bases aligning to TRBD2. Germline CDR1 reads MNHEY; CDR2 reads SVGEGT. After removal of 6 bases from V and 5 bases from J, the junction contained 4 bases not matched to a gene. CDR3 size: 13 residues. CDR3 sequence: CASRRGGFETQYF. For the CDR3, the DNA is TGTGCCAGCAGGCGGGGGGGCTTTGAGACCCAGTACTTC.

The CDR3 sequence: CASSFGQGAGELFF. The CDR3 bases are TGTGCCAGCAGCTTTGGCCAGGGGGCCGGGGAGCTGTTTTTT. This chain links TRBV7-2 with TRBJ2-2; TRBD1 matches 7 bases. There are 14 residues in the CDR3. The J segment lost 6 bases and the V segment lost 3 bases, leaving 4 bases of the junction unmatched. CDR1 and CDR2 (germline): SGHTA, FQGNSA.

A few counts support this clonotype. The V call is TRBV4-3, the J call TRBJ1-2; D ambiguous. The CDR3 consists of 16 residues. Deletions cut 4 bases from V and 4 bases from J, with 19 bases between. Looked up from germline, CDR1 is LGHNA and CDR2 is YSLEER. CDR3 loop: CASSPVHFDLSYGYTF. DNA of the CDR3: TGCGCCAGCAGCCCCGTCCACTTTGACCTTTCCTATGGCTACACCTTC.

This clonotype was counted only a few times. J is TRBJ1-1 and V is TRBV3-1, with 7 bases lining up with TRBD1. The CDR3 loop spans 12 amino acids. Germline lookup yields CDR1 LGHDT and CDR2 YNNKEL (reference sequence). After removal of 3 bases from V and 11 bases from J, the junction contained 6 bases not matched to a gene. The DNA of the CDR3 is TGTGCCAGCAGCCATGAGGGGGCTGGGGCTTTCTTT. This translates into CASSHEGAGAFF.

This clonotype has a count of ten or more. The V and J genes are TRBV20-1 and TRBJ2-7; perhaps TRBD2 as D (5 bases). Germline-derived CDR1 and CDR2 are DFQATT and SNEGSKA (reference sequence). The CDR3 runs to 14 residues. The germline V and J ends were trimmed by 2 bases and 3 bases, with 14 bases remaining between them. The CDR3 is CSARPVDSRYEQYV. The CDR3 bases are TGCAGTGCTAGACCTGTGGACTCGCGCTACGAGCAGTACGTC.

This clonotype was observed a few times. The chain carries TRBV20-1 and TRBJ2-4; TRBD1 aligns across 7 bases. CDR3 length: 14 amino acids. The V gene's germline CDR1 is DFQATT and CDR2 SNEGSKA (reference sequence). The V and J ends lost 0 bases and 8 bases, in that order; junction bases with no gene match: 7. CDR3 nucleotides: TGCAGTGCTAGAGATGGGCGGCAGGGGGACATTCAGTACTTC. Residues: CSARDGRQGDIQYF.